This TCR beta chain was captured by sequencing in a study of T cells in Graves' hyperthyroidism and ophthalmopathy. A remark on this clonotype: Antigen unknown.

The study, taken as a whole, reports: Most expanded thyroid clonotypes above 0.001 also appeared in blood. Ophthalmopathy was identified by the model a median 6.5 months ahead of onset.

Uncontrolled infection, other autoimmune disease, pregnancy or lactation led to exclusion. RNA transcripts yielded amplified TCR beta CDR3 regions. First-round RT-PCR targeting the TCR CDR3 was performed with the HTBI primer set. TCRdb used MiXCR to reprocess the multiplex PCR reads, holding one entry per CDR3 protein. The repertoire consists of 750,000 to 950,000 distinct CDR3 sequences, with 35% to 45% occurring once and the leading ten covering about 9%. CDR1 SQVTM and CDR2 ANQGSEA come from the germline V gene. The CDR3 has 13 amino acids. The V end lost 8 bases, the J end lost 0 bases, and 13 bases lay between the germline ends.

Sequenced material: blood. The receptor was derived from a man younger than 30 with Graves' hyperthyroidism. V gene TRBV29-1 combines with J gene TRBJ1-1; D not resolved. The CDR3 DNA follows: TGCAGCTTAAGTCCAGCGATGAACACTGAAGCTTTCTTT. Its protein product is CSLSPAMNTEAFF.